What follows is one T cell receptor (beta chain) and its context. The antigen is undetermined. CDR3 length: 14 residues. Trimming cost V 8 bases and J 5 bases; bases outside gene matches: 9. Germline CDR1 LNHDA, CDR2 SQIVND (reference sequence). This entry comes from a study of T cell responses to AZD1222 COVID-19 vaccine. Looking at the study overall: Combined were second doses at about 4 or about 12 weeks. Study-level points and caveats: Baseline antibody screening turned up just six or seven seropositive AZD1222 recipients. Unmutated variant regions are reportedly the target of nearly half of TCRs that are spike-specific.

Repertoires were generated with immunoSEQ multiplex PCR, while TCRdb's copy carries only in-frame clones and drops some. Of approximately 88,000 clones listed, around 92% are singletons. This TCR came from an adult in good health. Sequenced material: peripheral blood, taken on day 0 of AZD1222 vaccination. The gene calls are TRBV19 and TRBJ1-5, with 7 bases identical to TRBD1. DNA for the CDR3: TGTGCCAGTTGGCCGGGACAGCAATATCAGCCCCAGCATTTT. Amino acid sequence: CASWPGQQYQPQHF. The complete variable domain, with remaining parts taken from reference TRBV19 and TRBJ1-5, reads DGGITQSPKYLFRKEGQNVTLSCEQNLNHDAMYWYRQDPGQGLRLIYYSQIVNDFQKGDIAEGYSVSREKKESFPLTVTSAQKNPTAFYLCASWPGQQYQPQHFGDGTRLSIL.